The rows below give T cell receptor beta chains drawn from one sample of a study of blood T cell repertoires in COVID-19. Libraries were prepared by immunoSEQ multiplex PCR; TCRdb keeps only in-frame clonotypes and omits some of them. The sample records fewer than 200,000 clones, approximately 86% being singletons. The specimen sequenced was peripheral blood. These receptors were taken from a man in his fifties with active or convalescent COVID-19. CDR3s include the opening cysteine and the closing phenylalanine or tryptophan. Fields, in order: V gene, J gene, CDR3 protein.

v_gene: TRBV24-1
j_gene: TRBJ2-5
CDR3aa: CATSDQVAGGAETQYF

v_gene: TRBV5-4
j_gene: TRBJ2-5
CDR3aa: CASSAGTGGQETQYF

v_gene: TRBV2
j_gene: TRBJ2-7
CDR3aa: CASSVAGGLYEQYF

v_gene: TRBV12-3/TRBV12-4
j_gene: TRBJ2-1
CDR3aa: CASSSGTKQFF

v_gene: TRBV18
j_gene: TRBJ1-6
CDR3aa: CASSAGQGVNNSPLHF

v_gene: TRBV7-6
j_gene: TRBJ2-3
CDR3aa: CASSEPGLSTDTQYF

v_gene: TRBV6-5
j_gene: TRBJ1-5
CDR3aa: CASRPTGYQPQHF

v_gene: TRBV30
j_gene: TRBJ1-5
CDR3aa: CAWSGTGSQPQHF

v_gene: TRBV6-2/TRBV6-3
j_gene: TRBJ2-7
CDR3aa: CASSAKRTGAYEQYF

v_gene: TRBV4-1
j_gene: TRBJ1-5
CDR3aa: CASSQHTGSGQPQHF